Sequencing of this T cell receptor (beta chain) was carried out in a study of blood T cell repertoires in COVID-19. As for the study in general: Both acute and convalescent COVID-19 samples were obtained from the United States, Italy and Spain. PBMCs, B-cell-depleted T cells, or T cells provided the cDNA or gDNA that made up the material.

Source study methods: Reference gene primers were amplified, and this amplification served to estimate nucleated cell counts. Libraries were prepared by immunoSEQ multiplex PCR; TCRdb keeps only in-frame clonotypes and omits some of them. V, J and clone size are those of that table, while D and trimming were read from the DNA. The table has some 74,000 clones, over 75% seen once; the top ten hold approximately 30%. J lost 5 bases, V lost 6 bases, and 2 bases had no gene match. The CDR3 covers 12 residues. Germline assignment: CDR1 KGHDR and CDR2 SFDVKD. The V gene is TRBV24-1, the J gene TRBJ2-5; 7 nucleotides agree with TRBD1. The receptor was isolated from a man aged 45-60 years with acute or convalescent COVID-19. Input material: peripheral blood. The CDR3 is CATSPQGETQYF. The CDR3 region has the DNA TGTGCCACCAGTCCACAGGGGGAGACCCAGTACTTC.